The 21 T cell receptor beta chains reported below all come from one sample, sequenced in a study of blood T cell repertoires in COVID-19. Repertoires were generated with immunoSEQ multiplex PCR, while TCRdb's copy carries only in-frame clones and drops some. The table has about 300,000 clones, roughly 86% seen once; the top ten hold around 1.5%. What was sequenced was peripheral blood. The source of these receptors is a woman in her forties or fifties with acute or convalescent COVID-19.

The V gene is TRBV6-5, the J gene TRBJ2-2; D uncertain. The CDR3 totals 13 residues. Germline CDR1 MNHEY, CDR2 SVGAGI. The V end lost 7 bases, the J end lost 4 bases, and 10 bases lay between the germline ends. The CDR3 DNA sequence: TGTGCCAGCAAATCTTTTAGCACCGGGGAGCTGTTTTTT. Translated, it gives CASKSFSTGELFF.

The V gene is TRBV7-3, the J gene TRBJ2-1; no reliable D call. The CDR3 covers 12 residues. The germline gives CDR1 SGHTA, CDR2 FQGTGA. Trimming removed 1 base from V and 7 bases from J, with 5 bases in between. Written as DNA, the CDR3 is TGTGCCAGCAGCTTAAGAGAAAATGAGCAGTTCTTC. Amino acid sequence: CASSLRENEQFF.

The rearrangement joins TRBV3-1 (or the pseudogene TRBV3-2) to TRBJ1-3; the D gene is possibly TRBD1 (5 bases). Germline assignment: CDR1 LGHDT and CDR2 YNNKEL (reference sequence). The CDR3 loop spans 15 amino acids. Trimming pared 0 bases from V and 4 bases from J, leaving 10 bases between. CDR3 sequence: CASSQDGSGGNTIYF. The CDR3 DNA reads TGTGCCAGCAGCCAAGATGGGTCAGGGGGAAACACCATATATTTT.

The chain is built from TRBV3-1 (or the pseudogene TRBV3-2) and TRBJ1-2; D is possibly TRBD1 (5 bases). The CDR3 is 15 residues long. V lost 7 bases, J lost 1 base, and 16 bases lay in between. Germline V CDR1 and CDR2: LGHDT, YNNKEL (reference sequence). CDR3: CASTNWGGSNYGYTF. In nucleotides, the CDR3 is TGTGCCAGCACCAATTGGGGGGGGAGTAACTATGGCTACACCTTC.

This clone was observed many times. The genes are TRBV4-3 and TRBJ2-2, with D tentatively TRBD2 (6 bases). Trimming shortened V by 1 base and J by 4 bases, and 13 bases separated the two germline ends. The CDR3 covers 16 residues. Germline V CDR1 and CDR2: LGHNA, YSLEER. CDR3 sequence: CASSQAGVLSTGELFF. The CDR3, as DNA: TGCGCCAGCAGCCAAGCGGGGGTCCTCTCCACCGGGGAGCTGTTTTTT.

As DNA, the CDR3 is TGTGCCAGTAGTATCGCCAGGGCCCAGACCCAGTACTTC. Encoded protein: CASSIARAQTQYF. V gene TRBV19 combines with J gene TRBJ2-5; D possibly corresponds to TRBD1 (5 bases). V lost 3 bases, J lost 6 bases, and 11 bases lay in between. Per the germline V gene, CDR1 is LNHDA and CDR2 is SQIVND (reference sequence). The CDR3 runs to 13 residues.

The genes are TRBV7-2 and TRBJ1-1; D is perhaps TRBD1 (6 bases). The germline gives CDR1 SGHTA, CDR2 FQGNSA. The V end lost 3 bases, the J end lost 4 bases, and 15 bases lay between the germline ends. The CDR3 totals 15 residues. This CDR3 reads CASSFSVRGGTEAFF. The CDR3 DNA follows: TGTGCCAGCAGCTTCTCAGTCAGGGGTGGCACTGAAGCTTTCTTT.

The V gene is TRBV7-8, the J gene TRBJ2-1, with 7 bases fitting TRBD2. The CDR3 loop spans 15 amino acids. V was clipped by 5 bases and J by 6 bases; unmatched bases: 10. The V gene's germline CDR1 is SGHVS and CDR2 FQNEAQ. CDR3 loop: CASSLNRLASNEQFF. Written as DNA, the CDR3 is TGTGCCAGCAGCCTCAACCGACTAGCTAGCAATGAGCAGTTCTTC.

This chain uses TRBV6-5 with TRBJ1-6; D might be TRBD1 (6 bases). This CDR3 comprises 16 residues. Germline V gene lookup returns CDR1 MNHEY and CDR2 SVGAGI. V was shortened by 4 bases and J by 5 bases, with 15 bases between the two germline ends. The CDR3 sequence: CASSWAGARNNSPLHF. The CDR3 coding sequence is TGTGCCAGCAGTTGGGCAGGGGCGCGAAATAATTCACCCCTCCACTTT.

This clone was seen just once. The chain employs TRBV4-2 and TRBJ2-1, with 8 nucleotides matching TRBD2. Trimming took 4 bases from V and 0 from J; bases not matched to a gene: 2. This CDR3 region has 15 residues. Looked up from germline, CDR1 is LGHNA and CDR2 is YNFKEQ. The chain's CDR3 is CASSLTSGSYNEQFF. In nucleotides, the CDR3 is TGTGCCAGCAGCCTTACTAGCGGCTCCTACAATGAGCAGTTCTTC.

V is TRBV6-6 and J is TRBJ2-1, with D possibly TRBD1 on 6 matching bases. V lost 4 bases to trimming and J lost 4 bases, with 14 bases between them. The CDR3 consists of 15 residues. CDR1 MNHNY and CDR2 SVGAGI come from the germline V gene (reference sequence). The CDR3 DNA sequence: TGTGCCAGCAGTTTATCCGGTACAGGGTACAATGAGCAGTTCTTC. It codes for CASSLSGTGYNEQFF.

This chain links TRBV7-6 with TRBJ1-3, with 8 bases aligning to TRBD1. Losses at the gene ends were 4 bases for V and 5 bases for J; bases not matched to a gene: 7. The CDR3 has 15 amino acids. In germline, CDR1 is SGHVS, CDR2 FNYEAQ. DNA of the CDR3: TGTGCCAGCAGCTCTGGACAGGGACGGAGAAACACCATATATTTT. As protein: CASSSGQGRRNTIYF.

The chain combines TRBV5-1 with TRBJ2-7, with 10 nucleotides matching TRBD2. There are 17 residues in the CDR3. V shed 3 bases and J 3 bases; nucleotides not matched to a gene: 12. Germline V lookup: CDR1 SGHRS, CDR2 YFSETQ. CDR3 in amino acids: CASSSFLAGTSDYEQYF. CDR3 DNA sequence: TGCGCCAGCAGCTCCTTTCTAGCCGGGACTAGCGACTACGAGCAGTACTTC. Drawing the rest from reference TRBV5-1 and TRBJ2-7, the complete variable domain is KAGVTQTPRYLIKTRGQQVTLSCSPISGHRSVSWYQQTPGQGLQFLFEYFSETQRNKGNFPGRFSGRQFSNSRSEMNVSTLELGDSALYLCASSSFLAGTSDYEQYFGPGTRLTVT.

V is TRBV11-2 and J is TRBJ1-4, with D maybe TRBD1 (6 bases). V was pared by 1 base and J by 8 bases, with 23 bases between. Per the germline V gene, CDR1 is SGHAT and CDR2 is FQNNGV. This CDR3 comprises 18 residues. The chain's CDR3 is CASSLAPNRGQLREKLFF. The CDR3 DNA sequence: TGTGCCAGCAGCTTAGCCCCAAACCGTGGACAGCTACGGGAAAAACTGTTTTTT.

The chain carries TRBV7-9 and TRBJ2-3; 8 bases match TRBD1. The J segment lost 6 bases and the V segment lost 5 bases, leaving 1 base of the junction unmatched. The germline CDR1 and CDR2 sequences are SEHNR and FQNEAQ (reference sequence). The CDR3 is 12 amino acids. The DNA of the CDR3 is TGTGCCAGCAGCCAGGGGGCCGATACGCAGTATTTT. Translation: CASSQGADTQYF.

The chain is built from TRBV10-3 and TRBJ2-1; maybe TRBD1 (5 bases). The germline V gene has CDR1 ENHRY and CDR2 SYGVKD. The V end lost 6 bases, the J end lost 2 bases, and 11 bases lay between the germline ends. CDR3 length: 14 residues. CDR3 region: CAISPRQPYNEQFF. In nucleotides, the CDR3 is TGTGCCATCAGCCCGAGACAGCCCTACAATGAGCAGTTCTTC.

The chain couples TRBV7-6 to TRBJ2-5, with a possible D match to TRBD1 (7 bases). The germline V and J ends were trimmed by 6 bases and 5 bases, with 22 bases remaining between them. The CDR3 spans 16 residues. Germline values: CDR1 SGHVS, CDR2 FNYEAQ. CDR3 protein: CASSLRQSSGGETQYF. The CDR3 DNA follows: TGTGCCAGCAGTCTTAGACAGTCCTCAGGGGGGGAGACCCAGTACTTC. Full variable domain (rest looked up from reference TRBV7-6 and TRBJ2-5): GAGVSQSPRYKVTKRGQDVALRCDPISGHVSLYWYRQALGQGPEFLTYFNYEAQQDKSGLPNDRFSAERPEGSISTLTIQRTEQRDSAMYRCASSLRQSSGGETQYFGPGTRLLVL.

V is TRBV12-3 or TRBV12-4 and J is TRBJ2-3; no definite D call. Trimming pared 8 bases from V and 4 bases from J, leaving 10 bases between. CDR3 length: 12 amino acids. The CDR3 protein is CASDSRADTQYF. Here the CDR3 DNA reads TGTGCCAGCGATTCCCGGGCAGATACGCAGTATTTT.

The chain recombines TRBV18 with TRBJ1-5; D is undetermined. The CDR3 sequence is 16 residues long. Germline values: CDR1 KGHSH, CDR2 LQKENI. V was trimmed by 0 bases and J by 0 bases, leaving 9 bases between them. The CDR3 protein is CASSPPDGASNQPQHF. In nucleotides, the CDR3 is TGTGCCAGCTCACCACCGGATGGAGCTAGCAATCAGCCCCAGCATTTT.

This clone was picked up one time. The rearrangement links TRBV3-1 (or the pseudogene TRBV3-2) to TRBJ1-3; D perhaps matches TRBD1 (6 bases). The CDR3 totals 14 residues. The V gene lost 3 bases and the J gene lost 0 bases, with 6 bases spanning the gap. Germline loops: CDR1 LGHDT, CDR2 YNNKEL (reference sequence). DNA for the CDR3: TGTGCCAGCAGCCAGACAGGCTCTGGAAACACCATATATTTT. It codes for CASSQTGSGNTIYF.

This chain connects TRBV5-1 to TRBJ2-2, with 8 positions matching TRBD2. V lost 1 base, J lost 3 bases, and 14 bases stayed unmatched. CDR3 length: 19 residues. Germline V gene lookup returns CDR1 SGHRS and CDR2 YFSETQ. CDR3 amino acids: CASSLMSQSGRSYTGELFF. The CDR3 DNA sequence: TGCGCCAGCAGCTTGATGAGTCAGAGCGGGAGATCGTACACCGGGGAGCTGTTTTTT.